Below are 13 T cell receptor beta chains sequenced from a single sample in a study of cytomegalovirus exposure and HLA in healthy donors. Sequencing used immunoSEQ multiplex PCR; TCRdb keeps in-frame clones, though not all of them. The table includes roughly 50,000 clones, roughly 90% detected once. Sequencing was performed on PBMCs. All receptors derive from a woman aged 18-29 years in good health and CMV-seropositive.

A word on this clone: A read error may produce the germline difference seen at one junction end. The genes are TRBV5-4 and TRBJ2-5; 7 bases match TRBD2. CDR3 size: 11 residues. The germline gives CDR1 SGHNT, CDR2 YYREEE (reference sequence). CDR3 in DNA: TGTGCCAGCAGCCGGGGGGAGGGCCCTCACTTC. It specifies CASSRGEGPHF. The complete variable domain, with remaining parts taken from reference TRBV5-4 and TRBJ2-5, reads ETGVTQSPTHLIKTRGQQVTLRCSSQSGHNTVSWYQQALGQGPQFIFQYYREEENGRGNFPPRFSGLQFPNYSSELNVNALELDDSALYLCASSRGEGPHFGPGTRLLVL.

CDR3 sequence: CASSLRSGYGETQYF. CDR3 sequence (DNA): TGCGCCAGCAGCTTGAGGTCAGGGTATGGGGAGACCCAGTACTTC. The rearrangement links TRBV5-1 to TRBJ2-5; D perhaps matches TRBD1 (5 bases). V lost 1 base and J 5 bases, leaving 15 bases between the germline ends. The CDR3 is 15 amino acids. The germline V gene has CDR1 SGHRS and CDR2 YFSETQ.

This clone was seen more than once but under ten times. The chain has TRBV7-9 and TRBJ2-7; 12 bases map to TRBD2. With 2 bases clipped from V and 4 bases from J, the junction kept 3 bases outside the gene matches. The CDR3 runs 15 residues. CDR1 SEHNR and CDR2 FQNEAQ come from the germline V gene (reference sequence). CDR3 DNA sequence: TGTGCCAGCAGCTTACCTAGCGGGGGGGCATACGAGCAGTACTTC. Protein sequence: CASSLPSGGAYEQYF. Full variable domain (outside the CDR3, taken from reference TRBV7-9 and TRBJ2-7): DTGVSQNPRHKITKRGQNVTFRCDPISEHNRLYWYRQTLGQGPEFLTYFQNEAQLEKSRLLSDRFSAERPKGSFSTLEIQRTEQGDSAMYLCASSLPSGGAYEQYFGPGTRLTVT.

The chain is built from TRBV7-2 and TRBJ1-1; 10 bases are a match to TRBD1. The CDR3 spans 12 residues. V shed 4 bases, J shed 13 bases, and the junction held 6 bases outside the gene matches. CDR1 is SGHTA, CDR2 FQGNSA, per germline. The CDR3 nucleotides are TGTGCCAGCAGCTATACGACAGGGGGCGGTTTCTTT. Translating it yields CASSYTTGGGFF.

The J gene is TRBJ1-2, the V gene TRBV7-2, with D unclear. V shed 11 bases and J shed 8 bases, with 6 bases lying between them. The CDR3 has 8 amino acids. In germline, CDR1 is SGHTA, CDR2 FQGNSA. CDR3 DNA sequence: TGTGCCTCCGGGGGCTACACCTTC. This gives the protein CASGGYTF.

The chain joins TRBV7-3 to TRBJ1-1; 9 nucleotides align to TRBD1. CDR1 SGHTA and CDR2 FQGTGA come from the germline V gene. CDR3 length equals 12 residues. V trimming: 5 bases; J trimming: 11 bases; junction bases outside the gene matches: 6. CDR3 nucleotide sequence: TGTGCCAGCAGCCCAACAGGGGGCGCGGCTTTCTTT. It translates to CASSPTGGAAFF.

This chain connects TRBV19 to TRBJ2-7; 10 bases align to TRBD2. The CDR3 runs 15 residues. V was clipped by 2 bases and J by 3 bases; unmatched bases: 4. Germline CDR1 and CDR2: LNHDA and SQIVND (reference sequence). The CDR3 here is CASSILASGGYEQYF. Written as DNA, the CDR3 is TGTGCCAGTAGTATACTCGCTAGCGGGGGCTACGAGCAGTACTTC.

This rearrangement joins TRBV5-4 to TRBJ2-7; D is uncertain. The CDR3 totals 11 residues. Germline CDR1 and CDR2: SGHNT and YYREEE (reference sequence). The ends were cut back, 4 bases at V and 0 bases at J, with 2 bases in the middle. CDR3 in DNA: TGTGCCAGCAGCCACTCCTACGAGCAGTACTTC. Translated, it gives CASSHSYEQYF.

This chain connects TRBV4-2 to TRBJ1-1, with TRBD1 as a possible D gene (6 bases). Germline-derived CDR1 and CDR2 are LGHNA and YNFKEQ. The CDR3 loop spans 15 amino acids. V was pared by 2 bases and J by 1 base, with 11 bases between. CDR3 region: CASSQPGHTNTEAFF. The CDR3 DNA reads TGTGCCAGCAGCCAACCGGGACACACGAACACTGAAGCTTTCTTT.

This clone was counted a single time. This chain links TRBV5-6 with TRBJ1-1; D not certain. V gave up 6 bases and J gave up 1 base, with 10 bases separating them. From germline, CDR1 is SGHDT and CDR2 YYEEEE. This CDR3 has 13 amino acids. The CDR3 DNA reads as TGTGCCAGCACCACTCCGAGGAACACTGAAGCTTTCTTT. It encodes CASTTPRNTEAFF.

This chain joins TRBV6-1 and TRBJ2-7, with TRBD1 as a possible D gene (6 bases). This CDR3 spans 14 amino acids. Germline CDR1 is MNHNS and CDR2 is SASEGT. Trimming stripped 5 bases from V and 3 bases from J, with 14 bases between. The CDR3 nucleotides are TGTGCCAGCAGTTTCAACCCGGACAGCTACGAGCAGTACTTC. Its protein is CASSFNPDSYEQYF.

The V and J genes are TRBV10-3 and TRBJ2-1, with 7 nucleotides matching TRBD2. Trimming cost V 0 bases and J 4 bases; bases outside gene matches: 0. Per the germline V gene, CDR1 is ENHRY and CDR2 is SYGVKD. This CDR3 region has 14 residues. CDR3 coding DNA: TGTGCCATCAGTGAGTCGGGGGGGTACAATGAGCAGTTCTTC. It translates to CAISESGGYNEQFF.

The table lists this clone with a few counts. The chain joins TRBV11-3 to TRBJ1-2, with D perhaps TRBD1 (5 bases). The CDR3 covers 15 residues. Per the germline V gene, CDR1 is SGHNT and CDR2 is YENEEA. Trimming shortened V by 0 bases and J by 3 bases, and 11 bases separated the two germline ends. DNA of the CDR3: TGTGCCAGCAGCTTAGATCGGGGGACCCACTATGGCTACACCTTC. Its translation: CASSLDRGTHYGYTF. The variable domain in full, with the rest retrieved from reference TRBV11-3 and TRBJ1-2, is EAGVVQSPRYKIIEKKQPVAFWCNPISGHNTLYWYLQNLGQGPELLIRYENEEAVDDSQLPKDRFSAERLKGVDSTLKIQPAELGDSAVYLCASSLDRGTHYGYTFGSGTRLTVV.